This T cell receptor (beta chain) was obtained from a study of monozygotic twins with inflammatory bowel disease. A remark on this clonotype: Its antigen is as yet unknown.

The CDR3 sequence is 13 residues long. Per the germline V gene, CDR1 is SQVTM and CDR2 is ANQGSEA. General study findings and limits: Concordant and discordant twins showed no difference in repertoire similarity, possibly from limited power.

UMIs with a 6-nucleotide sample barcode were added by template switching. TCRdb processed the 5' RACE reads again and assigns one entry to each CDR3 protein, with no DNA. This sample's table has 350,000 to 550,000 distinct CDR3 sequences. Whole blood without T cell sorting served as the source of isolated total RNA. The sample comprised blood. The rearrangement uses TRBV29-1 and TRBJ1-1; with no DNA, the TCRdb D assignment of TRBD1 cannot be verified. The receptor was isolated from a human donor with ulcerative colitis or Crohn's disease, or a healthy co-twin of an affected twin (not recorded which). The CDR3 loop is CSVSGLLNTEAFF.